What follows is one T cell receptor beta chain and its context. Its specificity is unknown. The sample has other DNA sequences that encode this CDR3 too. This CDR3 spans 14 amino acids. The junction had 2 bases not matched to a gene; V was cut back by 2 bases and J by 5 bases. Germline V CDR1 and CDR2: MRHNA, SNTAGT. The source of the sample is a study of Ad26.COV2.S vaccination and SARS-CoV-2 variants. Looking at the study overall: Donor was in the COV1001 Ad26.COV2.S trial arm. In the study, Ad26.COV2.S was injected intramuscularly once, or twice 56 days apart. Study observations and caveats: CD8+ and CD4+ T cells specific for spike reportedly responded with substantial breadth after vaccination.

The treatment denotes: roughly 18 received Ad26.COV2.S at low or high dose, single or two shots; five or six received placebo; per-sample allocation not given. Sample collection was performed on day 63 after the first vaccine or placebo injection. The vaccine antigen was prefusion-stabilized Wuhan SARS-CoV-2 spike. This table comes from immunoSEQ multiplex PCR, and its TCRdb copy is limited to in-frame clones, with some not included. Of about 330,000 clones listed, roughly 90% were seen once; the top ten hold about 5%. This specimen was peripheral blood, taken in a trial of Ad26.COV2.S vaccine versus placebo. The source is a person between 18 and 65 years old who received the Ad26.COV2.S COVID-19 vaccine or a placebo. The chain joins TRBV6-4 to TRBJ2-4; 8 bases line up with TRBD1. The CDR3 DNA is TGTGCCAGCAGTGACGGGACAGGAGAAAACATTCAGTACTTC. Translation gives CASSDGTGENIQYF.